This passage covers 26 T cell receptor beta chains from one sample sequenced in a study of CD8 T cells in ankylosing spondylitis. TCRdb processed the 5' RACE reads anew with MiXCR; each CDR3 protein has one entry. The sample has over 25,000 distinct CDR3 sequences, over 7% seen once; the top ten hold just under 30%. Sequencing used blood. The receptors here all came from a male donor with ankylosing spondylitis or in good health (not recorded which).

The chain links TRBV6-2 or TRBV6-3 to TRBJ1-5; the D gene is possibly TRBD1 (6 bases). Trimming cost V 6 bases and J 7 bases, with 16 bases left between them. The CDR3 is 14 amino acids. Germline V gene data show CDR1 as MNHEY and CDR2 as SVGEGT. The CDR3 loop is CASSTVRGRQPQHF. In DNA form, the CDR3 reads TGTGCCAGCAGCACGGTCAGGGGTAGACAGCCCCAGCATTTT.

The chain links TRBV12-3 or TRBV12-4 to TRBJ1-1; D is uncertain. The CDR3 consists of 13 residues. Trimming stripped 3 bases from V and 3 bases from J, with 8 bases between. The CDR3 sequence: CASSLYRDTEAFF. The CDR3 DNA is TGTGCCAGCAGTTTGTATCGGGACACTGAAGCTTTCTTT.

V gene TRBV11-2 combines with J gene TRBJ2-1; TRBD2 matches 11 bases. Trimming cost V 2 bases and J 3 bases; bases outside gene matches: 6. There are 17 residues in the CDR3. CDR1 SGHAT and CDR2 FQNNGV come from the germline V gene. As DNA, the CDR3 is TGTGCCAGCAGCTTACAACGACTAGCGGGAATCTACAATGAGCAGTTCTTC. It translates to CASSLQRLAGIYNEQFF.

V usage is TRBV7-2 and J usage is TRBJ2-3; D is perhaps TRBD2 (5 bases). Trimming left V 3 bases short and J 5 bases short, with 18 bases between. The CDR3 is 16 amino acids. CDR1 SGHTA and CDR2 FQGNSA come from the germline V gene. CDR3 protein: CASSFVASTLRDTQYF. The CDR3 DNA follows: TGTGCCAGCAGCTTTGTAGCGTCCACCCTTCGAGATACGCAGTATTTT.

This clonotype was counted between two and nine times. This chain joins TRBV29-1 and TRBJ2-3; D gene unclear. The CDR3 has 12 residues. Per germline, CDR1 SQVTM and CDR2 ANQGSEA. Trimming took 2 bases from V and 3 from J, leaving 6 bases between them. CDR3 protein: CSVEQVTDTQYF. The DNA for the CDR3 is TGCAGCGTTGAACAGGTAACAGATACGCAGTATTTT.

This clonotype was detected ten times or more. The CDR3 DNA follows: TGCAGCGTTATCTACTGGGGGACTGAAGCTTTCTTT. This sequence encodes CSVIYWGTEAFF. This sequence joins TRBV29-1 and TRBJ1-1; D perhaps matches TRBD1 (5 bases). V was pared by 5 bases and J by 5 bases, with 12 bases between. The CDR3 totals 12 residues. Germline V gene lookup returns CDR1 SQVTM and CDR2 ANQGSEA.

This sequence joins TRBV3-1 and TRBJ1-5; the D is unclear. The CDR3 spans 13 residues. Trimming shortened V by 0 bases and J by 5 bases, and 5 bases separated the two germline ends. The germline V gene encodes CDR1 LGHDT and CDR2 YNNKEL (reference sequence). The DNA for the CDR3 is TGTGCCAGCAGCCAAGATCGCCATCAGCCCCAGCATTTT. Its protein product is CASSQDRHQPQHF.

This clonotype was detected a few times. The chain is built from TRBV20-1 and TRBJ1-1; the D gene is possibly TRBD1 (5 bases). The CDR3 has 15 amino acids. Germline V gene lookup returns CDR1 DFQATT and CDR2 SNEGSKA (reference sequence). Trimming cost V 1 base and J 1 base, with 13 bases left between them. In nucleotides, the CDR3 is TGCAGTGCTAGAGGGGAGGGGAGTAGGAACACTGAAGCTTTCTTT. Encoded protein: CSARGEGSRNTEAFF.

This clonotype was counted between two and nine times. The gene calls are TRBV29-1 and TRBJ2-2, with D maybe TRBD1 (6 bases). The CDR3 contains 15 residues. CDR1 is SQVTM, CDR2 ANQGSEA, per germline. V lost 0 bases, J lost 6 bases, and 14 bases lay in between. The CDR3 region is CSVEDRTGKAGELFF. In nucleotides, the CDR3 is TGCAGCGTTGAAGATCGAACAGGGAAGGCCGGGGAGCTGTTTTTT.

The sample holds a few counts of this clonotype. This chain joins TRBV11-2 and TRBJ2-5, with 10 nucleotides matching TRBD2. CDR1 is SGHAT and CDR2 is FQNNGV in the germline V gene. Trimming at V came to 5 bases and at J to 1 base, leaving 4 bases not matched to a gene. The CDR3 consists of 15 residues. Here the CDR3 reads CASSLIAGGQETQYF. Here the CDR3 DNA reads TGTGCCAGCAGCCTCATAGCGGGGGGCCAAGAGACCCAGTACTTC.

This chain uses TRBV28 with TRBJ2-7; 9 bases align to TRBD2. The CDR3 extends over 15 amino acids. Losses at the gene ends were 3 bases for V and 6 bases for J; bases not matched to a gene: 9. Germline V gives CDR1 MDHEN, CDR2 SYDVKM. CDR3 in DNA: TGTGCCAGCAGTTTCTTCCTAGCGGGAAAAGGCGAGCAGTACTTC. It specifies CASSFFLAGKGEQYF.

This clonotype was counted many times. This chain uses TRBV28 with TRBJ1-6; 8 bases fit TRBD1. CDR3 size: 12 residues. Trimming at V came to 2 bases and at J to 14 bases, leaving 2 bases not matched to a gene. The germline CDR1 and CDR2 sequences are MDHEN and SYDVKM. CDR3 protein: CASSLPGGTLHF. The DNA of the CDR3 is TGTGCCAGCAGTTTACCAGGGGGCACCCTCCACTTT.

The CDR3: CSARSGGDEKLFF. As DNA, the CDR3 is TGCAGTGCTAGATCCGGAGGAGATGAAAAACTGTTTTTT. The rearrangement uses TRBV20-1 and TRBJ1-4; D is unclear. There are 13 residues in the CDR3. Trimming removed 2 bases at V and 6 bases at J, with 10 bases between. CDR1 DFQATT and CDR2 SNEGSKA come from the germline V gene (reference sequence).

The chain has TRBV5-6 and TRBJ1-4; D remains ambiguous. Germline values: CDR1 SGHDT, CDR2 YYEEEE. Trimming stripped 4 bases from V and 0 bases from J, with 10 bases between. The CDR3 covers 15 residues. CDR3 nucleotide sequence: TGTGCCAGCAGCAGAACAGTCTCAACTAATGAAAAACTGTTTTTT. Amino acid sequence: CASSRTVSTNEKLFF.

This clonotype turned up a few times. The chain has TRBV5-1 and TRBJ1-6, with TRBD1 as a possible D gene (5 bases). Deletions cut 2 bases from V and 8 bases from J, with 8 bases between. The CDR3 runs to 13 residues. CDR1 and CDR2 (germline): SGHRS, YFSETQ. The CDR3 is CASSFQGDSPLHF. The CDR3 nucleotides are TGCGCCAGCAGCTTCCAGGGCGATTCACCCCTCCACTTT. Supplemented by reference TRBV5-1 and TRBJ1-6, the full variable domain reads KAGVTQTPRYLIKTRGQQVTLSCSPISGHRSVSWYQQTPGQGLQFLFEYFSETQRNKGNFPGRFSGRQFSNSRSEMNVSTLELGDSALYLCASSFQGDSPLHFGNGTRLTVT.

This clonotype was picked up many times. The chain combines TRBV15 with TRBJ1-1; weak D call: TRBD1 (6 bases). The ends were cut back, 1 base at V and 1 base at J, with 13 bases in the middle. This CDR3 spans 16 amino acids. Per germline, CDR1 LNHNV and CDR2 YYDKDF (reference sequence). DNA for the CDR3: TGTGCCACCAGCAGAGGGTCGGGGGCCGCGAACACTGAAGCTTTCTTT. Its protein product is CATSRGSGAANTEAFF.

This chain links TRBV20-1 with TRBJ2-2, with 12 bases matching TRBD2. The V gene end was trimmed by 6 bases and the J gene end by 4 bases; junction bases not matched to a gene: 12. Germline values: CDR1 DFQATT, CDR2 SNEGSKA (reference sequence). The CDR3 extends over 17 amino acids. The CDR3: CSADPLAGGPSTGELFF. CDR3 bases: TGCAGTGCCGACCCCCTAGCGGGGGGGCCCAGCACCGGGGAGCTGTTTTTT.

V is TRBV18 and J is TRBJ2-7, with 7 bases fitting TRBD1. Losses at the gene ends were 4 bases for V and 4 bases for J; bases not matched to a gene: 7. Germline values: CDR1 KGHSH, CDR2 LQKENI. The CDR3 spans 14 residues. CDR3 in DNA: TGTGCCAGCTCACTCACGGGACAGATTTACGAGCAGTACGTC. Amino acid sequence: CASSLTGQIYEQYV.

This clonotype was observed at least ten times. The chain carries TRBV28 and TRBJ1-1, with 10 bases identical to TRBD1. The V gene's germline CDR1 is MDHEN and CDR2 SYDVKM. The junction had 9 bases not matched to a gene; V was cut back by 7 bases and J by 4 bases. This CDR3 has 15 residues. CDR3 sequence: CASTPRGQGSTEAFF. As DNA, the CDR3 is TGTGCCAGCACTCCCAGGGGACAGGGGAGCACTGAAGCTTTCTTT.

The CDR3 nucleotides read TGTGCCAGCAGCAAACTTAGATCCAATGAGCAGTTCTTC. Translation gives CASSKLRSNEQFF. The chain employs TRBV6-2 or TRBV6-3 and TRBJ2-1, with D hard to call. This CDR3 region has 13 residues. Looked up from germline, CDR1 is MNHEY and CDR2 is SVGEGT. V dropped 6 bases and J dropped 6 bases, with 12 bases sitting between them.

By sample share, this clonotype is medium-sized. The chain links TRBV27 to TRBJ2-7, with D possibly matching TRBD1 (6 bases). V gave up 3 bases and J gave up 3 bases, with 9 bases separating them. This CDR3 is 13 amino acids long. In germline, CDR1 is MNHEY, CDR2 SMNVEV (reference sequence). As DNA, the CDR3 is TGTGCCAGCAGTTTTGGCAGGGGCTACGAGCAGTACTTC. Protein: CASSFGRGYEQYF.

This clonotype was observed many times. V and J are TRBV10-3 and TRBJ2-7; TRBD1 matches at 11 bases. CDR1 ENHRY and CDR2 SYGVKD come from the germline V gene. The CDR3 runs to 12 residues. The V segment lost 11 bases and the J segment 4 bases; nucleotides outside the gene matches: 4. CDR3 sequence: CAARDRGYEQYF. The CDR3 region has the DNA TGTGCCGCCCGGGACAGGGGGTACGAGCAGTACTTC.

The chain uses TRBV20-1 and TRBJ2-3; D perhaps matches TRBD2 (7 bases). The CDR3 totals 14 residues. Trimming shortened V by 6 bases and J by 1 base, and 14 bases separated the two germline ends. Germline values: CDR1 DFQATT, CDR2 SNEGSKA (reference sequence). DNA for the CDR3: TGCAGTGCGGGGGGGCTATTGGGCACAGATACGCAGTATTTT. Translating it yields CSAGGLLGTDTQYF.

In its sample, this clonotype was seen a few times. The chain carries TRBV4-1 and TRBJ1-1, with unresolved D. Germline lookup yields CDR1 MGHRA and CDR2 YSYEKL. V was clipped by 1 base and J by 11 bases, with 11 bases between them. There are 12 residues in the CDR3. The CDR3 DNA reads as TGCGCCAGCAGCCAAGGGACCCTTGGGGCTTTCTTT. Translation: CASSQGTLGAFF.

This clonotype was observed a few times. The chain couples TRBV5-1 to TRBJ2-5; 9 positions agree with TRBD2. The J segment lost 2 bases and the V segment lost 0 bases, leaving 2 bases of the junction unmatched. Germline CDR1 reads SGHRS; CDR2 reads YFSETQ. The CDR3 is 15 residues long. CDR3 in amino acids: CASSLASGTQETQYF. The CDR3 DNA is TGCGCCAGCAGCTTGGCTAGCGGGACACAAGAGACCCAGTACTTC.

There are many counts of this clonotype. The rearrangement joins TRBV7-3 to TRBJ1-2, with unresolved D. Per the germline V gene, CDR1 is SGHTA and CDR2 is FQGTGA. Trimming pared 5 bases from V and 0 bases from J, leaving 7 bases between. This CDR3 has 13 amino acids. CDR3 residues: CASSLGANYGYTF. The CDR3 coding sequence is TGTGCCAGCAGCCTTGGGGCTAACTATGGCTACACCTTC.